These 26 T cell receptor beta chains originate from one sample sequenced in a study of blood T cell repertoires in COVID-19. The method was immunoSEQ multiplex PCR; TCRdb's version includes in-frame clones alone and lacks a portion of them. Here the sample spans 200,000 to 250,000 clones, about 85% being singletons. Sequencing was performed on peripheral blood. The receptors were sampled from a man aged 30 to 45 with active or convalescent COVID-19.

The rearrangement links TRBV30 to TRBJ2-1; 10 bases map to TRBD2. The CDR3 covers 15 residues. Germline CDR1 reads GTSNPN; CDR2 reads SVGIG (reference sequence). Trimming at V came to 3 bases and at J to 9 bases, leaving 11 bases not matched to a gene. The CDR3: CAWRITASGGGEQFF. The DNA for the CDR3 is TGTGCCTGGAGAATTACGGCTAGCGGGGGAGGTGAGCAGTTCTTC. The complete variable domain, with remaining parts taken from reference TRBV30 and TRBJ2-1, reads SQTIHQWPATLVQPVGSPLSLECTVEGTSNPNLYWYRQAAGRGLQLLFYSVGIGQISSEVPQNLSASRPQDRQFILSSKKLLLSDSGFYLCAWRITASGGGEQFFGPGTRLTVL.

This chain joins TRBV6-2 or TRBV6-3 and TRBJ2-1; TRBD2 matches at 11 bases. Germline loops: CDR1 MNHEY, CDR2 SVGEGT. V was pared by 4 bases and J by 10 bases, with 9 bases of the junction left unmatched. The CDR3 is 15 amino acids. In DNA, the CDR3 is TGTGCCAGCAGTTGGGGGACTAGCGGAGCTTGGGAGCAGTTCTTC. It codes for CASSWGTSGAWEQFF.

J is TRBJ2-3 and V is TRBV5-4; D is ambiguous. The V end lost 2 bases, the J end lost 4 bases, and 8 bases lay between the germline ends. Germline values: CDR1 SGHNT, CDR2 YYREEE (reference sequence). The CDR3 covers 13 residues. CDR3 in amino acids: CASSFSAADTQYF. CDR3 sequence (DNA): TGTGCCAGCAGCTTCTCGGCGGCAGATACGCAGTATTTT.

This chain uses TRBV29-1 with TRBJ2-3, with D tentatively TRBD2 (7 bases). The germline CDR1 and CDR2 sequences are SQVTM and ANQGSEA. The V end was cut by 0 bases, the J end by 0 bases, with 16 bases between. CDR3 length equals 17 residues. Written as DNA, the CDR3 is TGCAGCGTTGAAGATCTGGGGGGGGGCAGGAGCACAGATACGCAGTATTTT. Its translation: CSVEDLGGGRSTDTQYF.

The V and J genes are TRBV7-9 and TRBJ2-2, with TRBD1 as a possible D gene (5 bases). CDR3 length: 15 amino acids. Trimming took off 5 bases at V and 5 bases at J, with 15 bases between the two ends. Germline V CDR1 and CDR2: SEHNR, FQNEAQ (reference sequence). The CDR3 spells CASSPQGARTGELFF. CDR3 sequence (DNA): TGTGCCAGCAGCCCGCAAGGGGCTCGGACCGGGGAGCTGTTTTTT.

With respect to this clone: A junction end diverges from the germline sequence, so it may reflect a read error. The chain carries TRBV6-5 and TRBJ2-6; 7 nucleotides line up with TRBD1. CDR3 length: 16 amino acids. Germline V gives CDR1 MNHEY, CDR2 SVGAGI. The DNA for the CDR3 is TGTGCCAGCAGTAACTCAGGGGGCTCTGGGGCCAACGTCCTGACTTTC. It translates to CASSNSGGSGANVLTF.

The rearrangement joins TRBV12-3 or TRBV12-4 to TRBJ1-5, with D hard to call. CDR3 length: 13 amino acids. Trimming removed 2 bases from V and 2 bases from J, with 4 bases in between. DNA of the CDR3: TGTGCCAGCAGTTTATTAGGCAATCAGCCCCAGCATTTT. Translated: CASSLLGNQPQHF.

This clone occurred once. The junction departs from the called germline gene at one end, perhaps through a read error. V gene TRBV3-1 (or the pseudogene TRBV3-2) combines with J gene TRBJ1-6, with 8 nucleotides matching TRBD1. CDR1 is LGHDT, CDR2 YNNKEL, per germline (reference sequence). The CDR3 runs 11 residues. CDR3 sequence: CASSQADRAYF. The CDR3 DNA sequence: TGTGCCAGCAGCCAGGCGGACAGGGCCTACTTT.

The chain joins TRBV18 to TRBJ2-1, with TRBD2 matching 9 bases. Germline V gives CDR1 KGHSH, CDR2 LQKENI. This CDR3 has 14 residues. J gave up 8 bases and V 7 bases, and 9 bases lay outside the gene matches. This CDR3 reads CASLAGARPDEQFF. DNA for the CDR3: TGTGCCAGCTTAGCGGGAGCCCGTCCGGATGAGCAGTTCTTC.

In its sample, this clone was seen a few times. The chain has TRBV5-1 and TRBJ1-5, with TRBD1 matching 8 bases. Germline assignment: CDR1 SGHRS and CDR2 YFSETQ. CDR3 length: 16 residues. The V and J ends lost 0 bases and 6 bases, in that order; junction bases with no gene match: 8. This chain's CDR3 is CASSLGGQGEGQPQHF. CDR3 nucleotides: TGCGCCAGCAGCTTGGGCGGACAGGGCGAGGGTCAGCCCCAGCATTTT.

The chain is built from TRBV7-2 and TRBJ2-1, with 7 bases fitting TRBD2. This CDR3 is 16 amino acids long. CDR1 and CDR2 (germline): SGHTA, FQGNSA. V was pared by 5 bases and J by 0 bases, with 7 bases of the junction left unmatched. CDR3 residues: CASSLSGQISYNEQFF. CDR3 coding DNA: TGTGCCAGCAGCCTTAGCGGGCAGATCTCCTACAATGAGCAGTTCTTC.

V and J are TRBV6-1 and TRBJ2-6; TRBD1 matches at 7 bases. The V gene's germline CDR1 is MNHNS and CDR2 SASEGT. V gave up 0 bases and J gave up 0 bases; unmatched junction bases: 2. The CDR3 covers 17 residues. The CDR3 spells CASSEAGQYSGANVLTF. In nucleotides, the CDR3 is TGTGCCAGCAGTGAAGCGGGACAGTACTCTGGGGCCAACGTCCTGACTTTC.

The rearrangement uses TRBV7-2 and TRBJ1-1, with TRBD1 identical over 9 bases. The CDR3 extends over 16 amino acids. After removal of 2 bases from V and 1 base from J, the junction contained 5 bases not matched to a gene. CDR1 is SGHTA and CDR2 is FQGNSA in the germline V gene. CDR3 residues: CASSLLGQGTNTEAFF. The CDR3 DNA is TGTGCCAGCAGCTTACTGGGACAGGGTACGAACACTGAAGCTTTCTTT.

The CDR3 sequence: CATSRDPLVESSYNEQFF. The DNA of the CDR3 is TGTGCCACCAGCAGAGATCCCCTAGTAGAGAGCTCCTACAATGAGCAGTTCTTC. J is TRBJ2-1 and V is TRBV15; D ambiguous. V lost 0 bases and J 0 bases, leaving 15 bases between the germline ends. In germline, CDR1 is LNHNV, CDR2 YYDKDF (reference sequence). CDR3 length: 18 residues.

The gene calls are TRBV21-1 and TRBJ2-5; TRBD1 is the table's D call and was not checked against the DNA. TRBV21-1 is labeled a pseudogene. This CDR3 is 14 amino acids long. DNA of the CDR3: TGTGCCAGCAGCAAAGCGGGGGCGGAAGAGACCCAGTACTTC. As protein: CASSKAGAEETQYF.

The rearrangement joins TRBV11-2 to TRBJ1-6; 8 bases fit TRBD1. The length of the CDR3 is 15 residues. The J segment lost 9 bases and the V segment lost 2 bases, leaving 6 bases of the junction unmatched. Germline CDR1 and CDR2: SGHAT and FQNNGV. The DNA for the CDR3 is TGTGCCAGCAGCTTAACAGGGCAGGGGGCTTCACCCCTCCACTTT. Translation: CASSLTGQGASPLHF.

CDR3 protein: CAWSVPIAGEFF. The DNA of the CDR3 is TGTGCCTGGAGTGTACCTATAGCGGGGGAGTTCTTC. The chain has TRBV30 and TRBJ2-1; TRBD2 aligns across 9 bases. The germline V gene encodes CDR1 GTSNPN and CDR2 SVGIG (reference sequence). This CDR3 region has 12 residues. Trimming cost V 0 bases and J 14 bases; bases outside gene matches: 5.

The V call is TRBV6-5, the J call TRBJ1-4; tentatively, D is TRBD1 (6 bases). This CDR3 region has 16 residues. CDR1 MNHEY and CDR2 SVGAGI come from the germline V gene. V was pared by 4 bases and J by 0 bases, with 12 bases between. CDR3 loop: CASSWTVGTTNEKLFF. The CDR3 DNA reads as TGTGCCAGCAGTTGGACAGTTGGGACAACTAATGAAAAACTGTTTTTT.

The genes are TRBV6-6 and TRBJ2-7; 11 bases are shared with TRBD2. This CDR3 has 15 amino acids. Trimming at V came to 2 bases and at J to 4 bases, leaving 4 bases not matched to a gene. Germline V gives CDR1 MNHNY, CDR2 SVGAGI (reference sequence). The CDR3 here is CASSYATSGSYEQYF. The CDR3 DNA follows: TGTGCCAGCAGTTACGCTACTAGCGGGAGTTACGAGCAGTACTTC.

This chain connects TRBV7-9 to TRBJ1-6, with D possibly matching TRBD1 (5 bases). Trimming cost V 5 bases and J 6 bases, with 17 bases left between them. The CDR3 spans 16 residues. The germline V gene has CDR1 SEHNR and CDR2 FQNEAQ (reference sequence). The CDR3 protein is CASSQWRERGNSPLHF. The CDR3 region has the DNA TGTGCCAGCAGCCAATGGAGGGAAAGGGGTAATTCACCCCTCCACTTT.

The CDR3 spells CASSLDDVRGQYF. The CDR3 bases are TGCGCCAGCAGCTTGGATGACGTACGCGGGCAGTACTTC. This chain links TRBV5-1 with TRBJ2-7; D is uncertain. V shed 0 bases and J shed 9 bases, with 13 bases lying between them. The germline V gene encodes CDR1 SGHRS and CDR2 YFSETQ. The CDR3 has 13 amino acids.

V is TRBV13 and J is TRBJ1-3; 8 bases agree with TRBD1. This CDR3 is 15 amino acids long. Germline trimming cut 0 bases from V and 6 bases from J; bases unmatched to any gene: 4. Germline CDR1 is PRHDT and CDR2 is FYEKMQ (reference sequence). The CDR3 protein is CASSLGTGVLNTIYF. CDR3 DNA: TGTGCCAGCAGCTTAGGGACAGGGGTCTTAAACACCATATATTTT.

The V gene is TRBV5-1, the J gene TRBJ2-1; D is unclear. Between the trimmed V and J ends, which lost 1 base and 9 bases, there was a span of 11 bases. CDR1 SGHRS and CDR2 YFSETQ come from the germline V gene. The CDR3 length is 13 residues. CDR3 residues: CASSLMSVSEQFF. Here the CDR3 DNA reads TGCGCCAGCAGCTTGATGTCCGTCAGTGAGCAGTTCTTC.

The chain carries TRBV19 and TRBJ1-3; 7 bases match TRBD1. The CDR3 totals 15 residues. V lost 5 bases to trimming and J lost 1 base; unmatched junction nucleotides: 5. CDR1 and CDR2 (germline): LNHDA, SQIVND (reference sequence). CDR3 coding DNA: TGTGCCAGTAGTGGACAGGCGGAGTCTGGAAACACCATATATTTT. It is translated as CASSGQAESGNTIYF.

The chain links TRBV10-2 to TRBJ1-5, with 8 bases identical to TRBD1. Trimming took 7 bases from V and 2 from J; bases not matched to a gene: 1. Germline loops: CDR1 WSHSY, CDR2 SAAADI. The CDR3 is 13 amino acids. The DNA of the CDR3 is TGCGCCAGCACGGACAGGGGCAATCAGCCCCAGCATTTT. Its translation is CASTDRGNQPQHF.

There are a few counts of this clone. The CDR3 sequence is CASSPSMGGGYGYTF. The DNA of the CDR3 is TGTGCCAGCAGTCCCTCCATGGGAGGTGGCTATGGCTACACCTTC. The gene calls are TRBV6-2 or TRBV6-3 and TRBJ1-2; D gene unclear. The CDR3 length is 15 residues. Trimming pared 5 bases from V and 4 bases from J, leaving 17 bases between. CDR1 is MNHEY, CDR2 SVGEGT, per germline.